This entry lists 20 T cell receptor beta chains sequenced from one sample in a study of T cells and Merkel cell carcinoma outcomes. Here immunoSEQ multiplex PCR was the method, and the copy in TCRdb shows in-frame clones only, minus some. Of under 25,000 clones in the sample, over 75% were seen once. The material sequenced was tumor tissue from Merkel cell carcinoma. These receptors originate from a human donor with Merkel cell carcinoma.

This clone was recorded once. V and J are TRBV4-1 and TRBJ2-7; D not certain. Per germline, CDR1 MGHRA and CDR2 YSYEKL. The length of the CDR3 is 13 residues. V shed 4 bases and J shed 2 bases, with 9 bases lying between them. CDR3 protein: CASSRPGAYEQYF. The CDR3 nucleotides read TGCGCCAGCAGCCGCCCTGGAGCCTACGAGCAGTACTTC.

This rearrangement joins TRBV11-2 to TRBJ1-1, with D tentatively TRBD1 (5 bases). V lost 6 bases, J lost 2 bases, and 16 bases lay in between. CDR3 length equals 15 residues. Germline CDR1 is SGHAT and CDR2 is FQNNGV. The CDR3: CASSLAPGINTEAFF. The CDR3 nucleotides are TGTGCCAGCAGTCTCGCCCCAGGGATAAACACTGAAGCTTTCTTT.

This clone was seen just once. V and J are TRBV20-1 and TRBJ2-5; D is undetermined. CDR3 length: 11 amino acids. V lost 5 bases and J 2 bases, leaving 6 bases between the germline ends. Germline V lookup: CDR1 DFQATT, CDR2 SNEGSKA (reference sequence). CDR3 sequence: CSAYLQETQYF. The CDR3 DNA reads TGCAGTGCTTACCTTCAAGAGACCCAGTACTTC.

The rearrangement joins TRBV19 to TRBJ2-7; D remains unclear. The V gene lost 3 bases and the J gene lost 3 bases, with 12 bases spanning the gap. Germline V CDR1 and CDR2: LNHDA, SQIVND (reference sequence). The CDR3 is 14 residues long. CDR3 in amino acids: CASSISSRIYEQYF. As DNA, the CDR3 is TGTGCCAGTAGTATTTCCAGCCGTATCTACGAGCAGTACTTC.

The V call is TRBV19, the J call TRBJ2-3, with TRBD1 matching over 8 bases. V was pared by 4 bases and J by 6 bases, with 9 bases of the junction left unmatched. The CDR3 runs to 15 residues. Germline assignment: CDR1 LNHDA and CDR2 SQIVND (reference sequence). The CDR3 spells CASSRTGTGRDTQYF. The CDR3 region has the DNA TGTGCCAGTAGTAGAACCGGGACAGGTCGGGATACGCAGTATTTT.

The CDR3 DNA reads as TGCGCCAGCAGCGAGGGACAGGGTAATCAGCCCCAGCATTTT. It is translated as CASSEGQGNQPQHF. This chain joins TRBV5-1 and TRBJ1-5, with TRBD1 matching over 9 bases. The CDR3 is 14 amino acids. V shed 4 bases and J 4 bases; nucleotides not matched to a gene: 3. Germline CDR1 is SGHRS and CDR2 is YFSETQ.

J is TRBJ1-3 and V is TRBV4-1; no reliable D call. Germline V gene sequence: CDR1 MGHRA, CDR2 YSYEKL. The V end lost 0 bases, the J end lost 7 bases, and 16 bases lay between the germline ends. CDR3 length: 16 amino acids. The CDR3 DNA follows: TGCGCCAGCAGCCAAGATAAGAGGTATTCAAGCAACACCATATATTTT. Its protein is CASSQDKRYSSNTIYF.

The rearrangement joins TRBV10-3 to TRBJ1-1; D not resolved. The germline CDR1 and CDR2 sequences are ENHRY and SYGVKD. V was clipped by 1 base and J by 5 bases, with 5 bases between them. The CDR3 length is 12 residues. CDR3 residues: CAISELGTEAFF. CDR3 DNA sequence: TGTGCCATCAGTGAGTTGGGGACTGAAGCTTTCTTT.

V usage is TRBV10-3 and J usage is TRBJ2-1, with 7 bases aligning to TRBD1. Germline V gene data show CDR1 as ENHRY and CDR2 as SYGVKD. The CDR3 runs 17 residues. The trim removed 6 bases at V and 6 bases at J, leaving 17 bases unmatched. CDR3 in amino acids: CAISSTHARDSINEQFF. The CDR3 nucleotides are TGTGCCATCAGCTCAACCCACGCTCGGGACAGCATCAATGAGCAGTTCTTC.

The chain links TRBV27 to TRBJ1-6, with D possibly being TRBD1 (5 bases). CDR1 and CDR2 from the germline V gene are MNHEY and SMNVEV (reference sequence). The CDR3 spans 10 residues. The germline V and J ends were trimmed by 10 bases and 10 bases, with 8 bases remaining between them. CDR3: CANGASPLHF. DNA for the CDR3: TGTGCCAACGGGGCCTCACCCCTCCACTTT.

V and J are TRBV9 and TRBJ1-6, with 7 bases matching TRBD1. In germline, CDR1 is SGDLS, CDR2 YYNGEE. This CDR3 spans 15 amino acids. Trimming removed 4 bases from V and 7 bases from J; junction bases left unmatched: 8. In nucleotides, the CDR3 is TGTGCCAGCAGCCCCCGACAGGGATCGAATTCACCCCTCCACTTT. This translates into CASSPRQGSNSPLHF. The whole variable domain, remainder taken from reference TRBV9 and TRBJ1-6, is DSGVTQTPKHLITATGQRVTLRCSPRSGDLSVYWYQQSLDQGLQFLIQYYNGEERAKGNILERFSAQQFPDLHSELNLSSLELGDSALYFCASSPRQGSNSPLHFGNGTRLTVT.

The chain uses TRBV7-6 and TRBJ2-2; D possibly corresponds to TRBD1 (5 bases). The ends were cut back, 2 bases at V and 6 bases at J, with 7 bases in the middle. The germline V gene encodes CDR1 SGHVS and CDR2 FNYEAQ. The CDR3 runs 13 residues. The CDR3 nucleotides are TGTGCCAGCAGCTTATGGGGCGCCGGGGAGCTGTTTTTT. It specifies CASSLWGAGELFF.

J is TRBJ2-7 and V is TRBV2; TRBD1 agrees at 7 bases. CDR1 and CDR2 (germline): SNHLY, FYNNEI. This CDR3 is built from 14 residues. Trimming took 6 bases from V and 6 from J; bases not matched to a gene: 11. CDR3 coding DNA: TGTGCCAGCAGGGCCGGGACAGCCGTTGGCGAGCAGTACTTC. Its translation is CASRAGTAVGEQYF. Full variable domain (outside the CDR3, taken from reference TRBV2 and TRBJ2-7): EPEVTQTPSHQVTQMGQEVILRCVPISNHLYFYWYRQILGQKVEFLVSFYNNEISEKSEIFDDQFSVERPDGSNFTLKIRSTKLEDSAMYFCASRAGTAVGEQYFGPGTRLTVT.

The J gene is TRBJ1-2, the V gene TRBV6-5; D gene uncertain. Trimming shortened V by 4 bases and J by 6 bases, and 9 bases separated the two germline ends. Germline assignment: CDR1 MNHEY and CDR2 SVGAGI. The CDR3 extends over 12 amino acids. Written as DNA, the CDR3 is TGTGCCAGCAGTTCCTGGGTGGATGGCTACACCTTC. Translating gives CASSSWVDGYTF.

This sequence joins TRBV7-3 and TRBJ2-3; D not resolved. The germline V and J ends were trimmed by 7 bases and 6 bases, with 20 bases remaining between them. The CDR3 is 15 amino acids. Germline CDR1 SGHTA, CDR2 FQGTGA. The CDR3 loop is CASTISGNVADTQYF. The CDR3 region has the DNA TGTGCCAGCACAATCTCCGGTAACGTCGCGGATACGCAGTATTTT.

This clone was detected only a few times. The CDR3 here is CASSVGGRWGPDTQYF. CDR3 nucleotide sequence: TGTGCCAGCAGCGTAGGCGGTCGGTGGGGCCCAGATACGCAGTATTTT. The rearrangement links TRBV9 to TRBJ2-3; weak D call: TRBD1 (5 bases). The CDR3 spans 16 residues. Germline V gene lookup returns CDR1 SGDLS and CDR2 YYNGEE. The V gene lost 0 bases and the J gene lost 4 bases, with 15 bases spanning the gap. Using reference TRBV9 and TRBJ2-3 for the parts outside the CDR3, the full variable domain is DSGVTQTPKHLITATGQRVTLRCSPRSGDLSVYWYQQSLDQGLQFLIQYYNGEERAKGNILERFSAQQFPDLHSELNLSSLELGDSALYFCASSVGGRWGPDTQYFGPGTRLTVL.

The J gene is TRBJ2-3, the V gene TRBV21-1; TRBD1 is taken as the D call from the table, unchecked against the DNA. TRBV21-1 is a pseudogene segment. The CDR3 sequence is 13 residues long. CDR3 sequence: CASDSGTTDTQYF. For the CDR3, the DNA is TGTGCCAGCGATTCTGGGACAACAGATACGCAGTATTTT.

The chain links TRBV5-4 to TRBJ2-6, with D possibly being TRBD2 (7 bases). The germline V gene has CDR1 SGHNT and CDR2 YYREEE (reference sequence). The ends were cut back, 4 bases at V and 5 bases at J, with 19 bases in the middle. There are 17 residues in the CDR3. The CDR3 bases are TGTGCCAGCAGCGGGAGGGGGGGAGGTTTCTGGGCCAACGTCCTGACTTTC. It is translated as CASSGRGGGFWANVLTF.

The V and J genes are TRBV29-1 and TRBJ2-7; a possible D gene is TRBD1 (5 bases). The CDR3 is 15 amino acids. V was clipped by 2 bases and J by 0 bases, with 14 bases between them. Germline CDR1 SQVTM, CDR2 ANQGSEA. CDR3 sequence: CSVESKGLTSYEQYF. CDR3 sequence (DNA): TGCAGCGTTGAATCGAAGGGGTTAACCTCCTACGAGCAGTACTTC.

The rearrangement links TRBV20-1 to TRBJ2-3; TRBD1 is a possible D gene (5 bases). Germline V gene sequence: CDR1 DFQATT, CDR2 SNEGSKA (reference sequence). The CDR3 totals 11 residues. Written as DNA, the CDR3 is TGCGGCAGGGCTTGGGCAGATACGCAGTATTTT. Translating gives CGRAWADTQYF.